Shown below are 27 T cell receptor beta chains from a single sample sequenced in a study of Ad26.COV2.S vaccination and SARS-CoV-2 variants. TCRdb's copy holds only in-frame clones and misses some; the assay was immunoSEQ multiplex PCR. Among over 450,000 clones, 89% were seen once, and the ten largest hold about 1.5%. This sample's treatment: around 19 received Ad26.COV2.S at low or high dose, single or two shots; about 5 received placebo; per-sample allocation not given. Collection of samples fell on day 63 after the first vaccine or placebo injection. This material consisted of peripheral blood, taken in a trial of Ad26.COV2.S vaccine versus placebo. The receptors were gathered from a person between 18 and 65 years old who received the Ad26.COV2.S COVID-19 vaccine or a placebo.

This chain connects TRBV30 to TRBJ1-2; D is possibly TRBD1 (6 bases). In germline, CDR1 is GTSNPN, CDR2 SVGIG (reference sequence). This CDR3 is built from 14 residues. V shed 2 bases and J shed 6 bases, with 16 bases lying between them. Written as DNA, the CDR3 is TGTGCCTGGAGTAATAGGGAACAGGGTGATGGCTACACCTTC. This codes for CAWSNREQGDGYTF.

The chain employs TRBV5-6 and TRBJ1-6; 7 nucleotides match TRBD1. V was pared by 0 bases and J by 7 bases, with 16 bases of the junction left unmatched. The CDR3 extends over 19 amino acids. Germline lookup yields CDR1 SGHDT and CDR2 YYEEEE. CDR3 loop: CASSLGPTTGAARNSPLHF. The DNA of the CDR3 is TGTGCCAGCAGCTTGGGCCCTACTACAGGGGCCGCGAGGAATTCACCCCTCCACTTT.

The chain recombines TRBV29-1 with TRBJ2-1; maybe TRBD2 (6 bases). V was trimmed by 0 bases and J by 1 base, leaving 7 bases between them. CDR3 size: 14 residues. Germline V lookup: CDR1 SQVTM, CDR2 ANQGSEA. The CDR3, as DNA: TGCAGCGTTGAAGATAGCGGATCCTACAATGAGCAGTTCTTC. The encoded protein is CSVEDSGSYNEQFF.

The chain links TRBV3-1 (or the pseudogene TRBV3-2) to TRBJ2-3; TRBD1 might be the D (5 bases). Germline V gene sequence: CDR1 LGHDT, CDR2 YNNKEL (reference sequence). V shed 6 bases and J shed 2 bases, with 15 bases lying between them. CDR3 length: 15 amino acids. For the CDR3, the DNA is TGTGCCAGCAGTCCGGTGGGGCGGAACACAGATACGCAGTATTTT. Its protein product is CASSPVGRNTDTQYF.

The V gene is TRBV5-6, the J gene TRBJ1-2, with unresolved D. The CDR3 runs 13 residues. The V gene's germline CDR1 is SGHDT and CDR2 YYEEEE. V was shortened by 0 bases and J by 8 bases, with 11 bases between the two germline ends. DNA of the CDR3: TGTGCCAGCAGCTTGGCGGGGATCGAGGGCTACACCTTC. Translated: CASSLAGIEGYTF.

As for this clone: Other DNA sequences in this specimen translate into the identical CDR3. This sequence joins TRBV4-2 and TRBJ2-7; D not certain. V was clipped by 0 bases and J by 0 bases, with 6 bases between them. The CDR3 totals 14 residues. Germline CDR1 and CDR2: LGHNA and YNFKEQ. This CDR3 reads CASSQDRSSYEQYF. The DNA for the CDR3 is TGTGCCAGCAGCCAAGACAGGAGCTCCTACGAGCAGTACTTC.

This clone occurred a few times. The rearrangement uses TRBV3-1 (or the pseudogene TRBV3-2) and TRBJ1-2; 9 nucleotides align to TRBD1. The CDR3 length is 16 residues. The germline CDR1 and CDR2 sequences are LGHDT and YNNKEL (reference sequence). Germline trimming cut 2 bases from V and 0 bases from J; bases unmatched to any gene: 4. CDR3 residues: CASSQRTGVANYGYTF. CDR3 coding DNA: TGTGCCAGCAGCCAAAGGACAGGGGTCGCTAACTATGGCTACACCTTC.

This sequence joins TRBV7-6 and TRBJ2-2; 7 nucleotides agree with TRBD1. This CDR3 contains 17 residues. The ends lost 2 bases at V and 2 bases at J; junction bases unmatched: 8. The germline CDR1 and CDR2 sequences are SGHVS and FNYEAQ. The CDR3 region has the DNA TGTGCCAGCAGCTTACCCTCATGGGACAGTAACACCGGGGAGCTGTTTTTT. Translating gives CASSLPSWDSNTGELFF.

The rearrangement links TRBV7-9 to TRBJ2-1; 8 nucleotides agree with TRBD2. CDR3 length equals 16 residues. Germline V gene data show CDR1 as SEHNR and CDR2 as FQNEAQ (reference sequence). Trimming at V came to 5 bases and at J to 0 bases, leaving 6 bases not matched to a gene. The chain's CDR3 is CASSPTGGASYNEQFF. CDR3 DNA: TGTGCCAGCAGCCCAACCGGGGGGGCCTCCTACAATGAGCAGTTCTTC.

The rearrangement links TRBV5-6 to TRBJ1-1; D gene uncertain. Germline V gene lookup returns CDR1 SGHDT and CDR2 YYEEEE. CDR3 length equals 14 residues. The V and J ends lost 3 bases and 1 base respectively, with 10 bases between them. The DNA of the CDR3 is TGTGCCAGCAGCTCCCCGACGGAGAACACTGAAGCTTTCTTT. Amino acids: CASSSPTENTEAFF.

V usage is TRBV15 and J usage is TRBJ1-6; 9 bases fit TRBD1. Trimming took 5 bases from V and 7 from J; bases not matched to a gene: 6. Germline assignment: CDR1 LNHNV and CDR2 YYDKDF (reference sequence). This CDR3 comprises 15 residues. CDR3 nucleotide sequence: TGTGCCACCAGCGTTCCACAGGGGGCAAATTCACCCCTCCACTTT. This translates into CATSVPQGANSPLHF.

The DNA for the CDR3 is TGCGCCAGCAGCTTGTCCGTTCAGGGCAGAGGGCACTACGAGCAGTACTTC. Protein: CASSLSVQGRGHYEQYF. The chain is built from TRBV5-1 and TRBJ2-7; either TRBD1 or TRBD2 may fit D (5 bases each). Germline V gene lookup returns CDR1 SGHRS and CDR2 YFSETQ. The V and J ends lost 1 base and 3 bases respectively, with 20 bases between them. This CDR3 region has 17 residues.

The rearrangement links TRBV12-3 or TRBV12-4 to TRBJ1-1, with D unclear. Trimming cost V 3 bases and J 1 base, with 3 bases left between them. The CDR3 is 12 amino acids. The DNA of the CDR3 is TGTGCCAGCAGTTTGGAGAACACTGAAGCTTTCTTT. The encoded protein is CASSLENTEAFF.

This chain links TRBV5-6 with TRBJ1-2; D unclear. V was pared by 2 bases and J by 0 bases, with 5 bases between. The CDR3 has 13 amino acids. The V gene's germline CDR1 is SGHDT and CDR2 YYEEEE. The CDR3 loop is CASSFRSNYGYTF. The CDR3 DNA reads TGTGCCAGCAGCTTTCGGTCTAACTATGGCTACACCTTC.

This rearrangement joins TRBV2 to TRBJ2-7, with TRBD2 matching over 11 bases. The V and J ends lost 6 bases and 4 bases, in that order; junction bases with no gene match: 5. The CDR3 length is 14 residues. Germline CDR1 and CDR2: SNHLY and FYNNEI. CDR3 amino acids: CASRTSGAGYEQYF. As DNA, the CDR3 is TGTGCCAGCAGGACTAGCGGGGCTGGTTACGAGCAGTACTTC.

The chain couples TRBV27 to TRBJ2-2; 8 positions match TRBD1. The V gene end was trimmed by 5 bases and the J gene end by 5 bases; junction bases not matched to a gene: 7. Per germline, CDR1 MNHEY and CDR2 SMNVEV (reference sequence). The CDR3 spans 15 residues. The CDR3 DNA reads TGTGCCAGCAGTACAGGACAGGGATGGACCGGGGAGCTGTTTTTT. Protein sequence: CASSTGQGWTGELFF.

The chain combines TRBV3-1 (or the pseudogene TRBV3-2) with TRBJ2-1; 9 nucleotides match TRBD2. Germline CDR1 and CDR2: LGHDT and YNNKEL (reference sequence). The CDR3 covers 17 residues. V lost 1 base, J lost 7 bases, and 11 bases stayed unmatched. Written as DNA, the CDR3 is TGTGCCAGCAGCCAAGGCGCGATTAGCGGGAGTTTTAATGAGCAGTTCTTC. It is translated as CASSQGAISGSFNEQFF.

J is TRBJ2-1 and V is TRBV5-4, with 15 bases aligning to TRBD2. This CDR3 is built from 16 residues. Germline trimming cut 0 bases from V and 9 bases from J; bases unmatched to any gene: 4. The germline V gene has CDR1 SGHNT and CDR2 YYREEE (reference sequence). The CDR3 loop reads CASSLGMGLAGGEQFF. CDR3 DNA: TGTGCCAGCAGCTTGGGTATGGGACTAGCGGGAGGTGAGCAGTTCTTC.

The chain links TRBV4-1 to TRBJ2-1, with D possibly being TRBD2 (6 bases). Trimming left V 4 bases short and J 7 bases short, with 17 bases between. Germline V gene sequence: CDR1 MGHRA, CDR2 YSYEKL. This CDR3 is 15 amino acids long. This CDR3 is CASSRLGLLGNEQFF. The CDR3 DNA sequence: TGCGCCAGCAGCCGTCTGGGACTCCTCGGGAATGAGCAGTTCTTC.

The V call is TRBV24-1, the J call TRBJ2-7; 9 positions match TRBD1. V gave up 4 bases and J gave up 5 bases; unmatched junction bases: 11. CDR1 is KGHDR and CDR2 is SFDVKD in the germline V gene. CDR3 length equals 16 residues. DNA of the CDR3: TGTGCCACCAGTGACCCCCCGGGACAGGGAGCCCACGAGCAGTACTTC. Its translation is CATSDPPGQGAHEQYF.

This sequence joins TRBV3-1 (or the pseudogene TRBV3-2) and TRBJ2-5, with D possibly being TRBD2 (5 bases). V dropped 3 bases and J dropped 1 base, with 9 bases sitting between them. The V gene's germline CDR1 is LGHDT and CDR2 YNNKEL (reference sequence). The CDR3 totals 14 residues. The chain's CDR3 is CASSQSGGQETQYF. CDR3 DNA sequence: TGTGCCAGCAGCCAGTCTGGAGGCCAAGAGACCCAGTACTTC.

This chain connects TRBV4-1 to TRBJ1-5; D not certain. V lost 1 base, J lost 5 bases, and 21 bases lay in between. The length of the CDR3 is 18 residues. CDR1 and CDR2 from the germline V gene are MGHRA and YSYEKL. The CDR3 loop is CASSQGVTRVYSHQPQHF. The CDR3 DNA sequence: TGCGCCAGCAGCCAAGGGGTCACGAGGGTGTACTCCCATCAGCCCCAGCATTTT.

The CDR3 protein is CAWSVWLGASYTF. DNA of the CDR3: TGTGCCTGGAGTGTATGGTTGGGGGCTAGCTACACCTTC. The V call is TRBV30, the J call TRBJ1-2, with TRBD1 as a possible D gene (6 bases). The ends were cut back, 0 bases at V and 9 bases at J, with 14 bases in the middle. The CDR3 has 13 residues. Per the germline V gene, CDR1 is GTSNPN and CDR2 is SVGIG (reference sequence).

This rearrangement joins TRBV18 to TRBJ2-1, with TRBD2 matching over 7 bases. CDR1 is KGHSH and CDR2 is LQKENI in the germline V gene. CDR3 length: 14 residues. Trimming at V came to 4 bases and at J to 6 bases, leaving 6 bases not matched to a gene. The CDR3 DNA reads TGTGCCAGCTCACGGGCTAGCGGCCCCAATGAGCAGTTCTTC. Translating gives CASSRASGPNEQFF.

This rearrangement joins TRBV27 to TRBJ2-2; D not certain. With 1 base removed from V and 8 bases from J, the gap between germline ends came to 11 bases. CDR1 and CDR2 from the germline V gene are MNHEY and SMNVEV (reference sequence). This CDR3 has 14 residues. CDR3 sequence: CASSLFVGPGELFF. In DNA, the CDR3 is TGTGCCAGCAGTTTATTCGTGGGTCCGGGGGAGCTGTTTTTT.

This chain uses TRBV7-9 with TRBJ2-3; 10 bases align to TRBD2. The CDR3 loop spans 17 amino acids. Trimming took 2 bases from V and 5 from J; bases not matched to a gene: 10. Germline loops: CDR1 SEHNR, CDR2 FQNEAQ (reference sequence). DNA for the CDR3: TGTGCCAGCAGCTTACCGGGACTAGCGAAGTTGGGAGATACGCAGTATTTT. Translating gives CASSLPGLAKLGDTQYF.

The rearrangement uses TRBV11-2 and TRBJ1-5; 9 positions match TRBD1. Per the germline V gene, CDR1 is SGHAT and CDR2 is FQNNGV. This CDR3 has 14 residues. V trimming: 5 bases; J trimming: 7 bases; junction bases outside the gene matches: 6. The CDR3 coding sequence is TGTGCCAGCAGCCGGGACAGGGAAGACCAGCCCCAGCATTTT. It codes for CASSRDREDQPQHF.